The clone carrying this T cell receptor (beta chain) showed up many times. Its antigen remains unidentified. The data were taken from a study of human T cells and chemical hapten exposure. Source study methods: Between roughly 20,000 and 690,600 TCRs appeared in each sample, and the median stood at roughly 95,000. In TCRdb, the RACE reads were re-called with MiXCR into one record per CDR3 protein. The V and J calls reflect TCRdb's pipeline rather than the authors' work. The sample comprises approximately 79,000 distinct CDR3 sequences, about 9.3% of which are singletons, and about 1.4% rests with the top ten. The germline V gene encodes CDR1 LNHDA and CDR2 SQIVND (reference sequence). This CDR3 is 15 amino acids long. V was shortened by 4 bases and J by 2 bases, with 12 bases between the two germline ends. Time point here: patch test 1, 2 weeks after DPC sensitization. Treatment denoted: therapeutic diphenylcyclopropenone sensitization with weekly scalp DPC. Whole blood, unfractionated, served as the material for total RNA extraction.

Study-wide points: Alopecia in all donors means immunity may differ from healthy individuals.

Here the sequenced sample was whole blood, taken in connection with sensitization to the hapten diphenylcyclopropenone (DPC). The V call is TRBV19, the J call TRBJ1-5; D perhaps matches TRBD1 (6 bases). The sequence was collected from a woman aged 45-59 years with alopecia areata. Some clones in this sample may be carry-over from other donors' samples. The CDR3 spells CASSRGRGGNQPQHF. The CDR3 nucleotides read TGTGCCAGTAGTAGGGGGCGCGGGGGCAATCAGCCCCAGCATTTT.